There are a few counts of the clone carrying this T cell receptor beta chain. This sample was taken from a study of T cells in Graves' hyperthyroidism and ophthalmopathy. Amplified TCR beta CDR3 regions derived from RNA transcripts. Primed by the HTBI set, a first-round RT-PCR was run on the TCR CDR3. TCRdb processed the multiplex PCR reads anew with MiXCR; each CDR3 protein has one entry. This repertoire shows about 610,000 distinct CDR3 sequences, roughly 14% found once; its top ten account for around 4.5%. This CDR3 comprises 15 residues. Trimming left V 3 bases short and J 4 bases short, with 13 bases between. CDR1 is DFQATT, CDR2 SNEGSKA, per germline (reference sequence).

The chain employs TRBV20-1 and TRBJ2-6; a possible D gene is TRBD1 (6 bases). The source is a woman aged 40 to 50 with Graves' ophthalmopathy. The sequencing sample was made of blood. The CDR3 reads CSASLQGSGANVLTF. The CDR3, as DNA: TGCAGTGCTAGCCTACAGGGTTCCGGGGCCAACGTCCTGACTTTC.